This is a list of T cell receptor beta chains from one sample in a study of T cells expressing NK-cell markers. TCRdb reanalyzed the 5' RACE reads and collapses them to one entry per CDR3 protein, without DNA. This sample's table reports 550,000 to 600,000 distinct CDR3 sequences. The sequencing input was blood T cells: a sorted CD56 or NKG2C T cell subset, CD4+ or CD8+ T cells, or bulk PBMC T cells (not recorded which). All receptors come from a man between 18 and 29 years old in good health. Both conserved end residues are part of each CDR3.

j_call v_call cdr3_length cdr3_aa
TRBJ2-7 TRBV21-1 15 CASSKAGGLTYEQYF
TRBJ2-5 TRBV12-3/TRBV12-4 17 CASSLALGTGRSETQYF
TRBJ2-4 TRBV19 15 CASSIWTREQNIQYF
TRBJ1-3 TRBV10-3 16 CAISGGQGWSGNTIYF
TRBJ2-2 TRBV7-8 18 CASSLGFPGQGDTGELFF
TRBJ2-1 TRBV5-5 16 CASSLAVTSGRGEQFF
TRBJ2-2 TRBV6-1 15 CASRWDRGGRGELFF
TRBJ1-5 TRBV6-1 14 CASRDRSRNQPQHF
TRBJ2-1 TRBV20-1 14 CSALTNSSYNEQFF
TRBJ2-1 TRBV6-1 15 CASIKDRDSYNEQFF
TRBJ2-3 TRBV28 15 CASSPTGTNTDTQYF
TRBJ2-7 TRBV28 12 CASREVPDEQYF
TRBJ2-2 TRBV4-3 14 CASSQDSYTGELFF
TRBJ2-3 TRBV6-2/TRBV6-3 16 CASTPGLFSSTDTQYF
TRBJ1-2 TRBV12-3/TRBV12-4 15 CASIPVGQGARGYTF
TRBJ2-1 TRBV24-1 13 CATSDLPGGRQFF
TRBJ2-2 TRBV7-1 18 CASSSMAPGLAGGVGLFF
TRBJ2-7 TRBV27 17 CASSKTYTGTGRYEQYF
TRBJ2-5 TRBV4-2 22 CASSRRQGRPSNRLLYQETQYF
TRBJ2-2 TRBV6-2/TRBV6-3 17 CASRATGLAGVVGELFF
TRBJ2-2 TRBV29-1 12 CSVEDLVGELFF
TRBJ2-1 TRBV2 15 CASSGGRGVYNEQFF
TRBJ2-1 TRBV3-1 17 CASSQGQLGRVYNEQFF
TRBJ1-4 TRBV6-1 15 CASSEARQRSEKLFF
TRBJ2-3 TRBV29-1 17 CSVERMGSASSTDTQYF
TRBJ2-7 TRBV7-2 13 CASSSLLRNEQYF
TRBJ2-2 TRBV6-2/TRBV6-3 18 CASSYSVGSGTNTGELFF